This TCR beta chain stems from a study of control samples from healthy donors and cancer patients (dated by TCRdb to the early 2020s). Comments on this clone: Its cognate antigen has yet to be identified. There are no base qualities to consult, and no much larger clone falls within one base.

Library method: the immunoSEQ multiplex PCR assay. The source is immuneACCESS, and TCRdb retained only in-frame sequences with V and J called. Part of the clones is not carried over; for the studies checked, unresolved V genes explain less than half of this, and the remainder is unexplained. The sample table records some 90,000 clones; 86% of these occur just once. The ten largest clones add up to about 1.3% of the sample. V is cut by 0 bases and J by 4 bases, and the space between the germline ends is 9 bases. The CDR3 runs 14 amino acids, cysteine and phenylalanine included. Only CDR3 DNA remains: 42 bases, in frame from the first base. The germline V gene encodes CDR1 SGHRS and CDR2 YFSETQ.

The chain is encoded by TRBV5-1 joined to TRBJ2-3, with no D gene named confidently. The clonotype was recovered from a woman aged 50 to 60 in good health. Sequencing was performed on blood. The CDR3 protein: CASSLAQYADTQYF. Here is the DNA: TGCGCCAGCAGCTTGGCTCAGTACGCAGATACGCAGTATTTT.